The 24 T cell receptor beta chains given below trace back to one sample, sequenced in a study of blood T cell repertoires in COVID-19. Measured with immunoSEQ multiplex PCR; TCRdb has only the in-frame clones, and not every one. Counted here are about 100,000 clones, more than 75% occurring once; the ten biggest clones make up about 13%. The sample was peripheral blood. These receptors were obtained from a human donor in a cohort sampled during active COVID-19.

This rearrangement joins TRBV2 to TRBJ2-1, with 10 bases matching TRBD2. V trimming: 0 bases; J trimming: 15 bases; junction bases outside the gene matches: 11. The germline V gene has CDR1 SNHLY and CDR2 FYNNEI. There are 15 residues in the CDR3. Written as DNA, the CDR3 is TGTGCCAGCAGTGAAGCGCTTAGCGGGAGGAGTAGTCTGTTCTTC. Its protein is CASSEALSGRSSLFF. The full variable domain, with the rest looked up from reference TRBV2 and TRBJ2-1, is EPEVTQTPSHQVTQMGQEVILRCVPISNHLYFYWYRQILGQKVEFLVSFYNNEISEKSEIFDDQFSVERPDGSNFTLKIRSTKLEDSAMYFCASSEALSGRSSLFFGPGTRLTVL.

In DNA, the CDR3 is TGTGCCAGCAGCTTAATGACAGGGAGCGGGCAAGAGACCCAGTACTTC. Translating gives CASSLMTGSGQETQYF. V and J are TRBV7-6 and TRBJ2-5, with a tentative D call TRBD1 (7 bases). This CDR3 contains 16 residues. CDR1 SGHVS and CDR2 FNYEAQ come from the germline V gene. The germline V and J ends were trimmed by 2 bases and 2 bases, with 15 bases remaining between them. The full variable domain, in which reference TRBV7-6 and TRBJ2-5 provide the parts outside the CDR3, is GAGVSQSPRYKVTKRGQDVALRCDPISGHVSLYWYRQALGQGPEFLTYFNYEAQQDKSGLPNDRFSAERPEGSISTLTIQRTEQRDSAMYRCASSLMTGSGQETQYFGPGTRLLVL.

This chain links TRBV2 with TRBJ2-5; TRBD2 matches 14 bases. This CDR3 has 16 amino acids. CDR1 is SNHLY, CDR2 FYNNEI, per germline. The junction had 8 bases not matched to a gene; V was cut back by 7 bases and J by 4 bases. CDR3 sequence: CASIPGLAGGGETQYF. In DNA form, the CDR3 reads TGTGCCAGCATACCTGGACTAGCGGGGGGTGGAGAGACCCAGTACTTC.

A few counts support this clone. The chain combines TRBV6-2 or TRBV6-3 with TRBJ2-7, with 10 bases identical to TRBD2. Per germline, CDR1 MNHEY and CDR2 SVGEGT. The CDR3 covers 13 residues. J was trimmed by 2 bases and V by 5 bases; bases with no gene match: 0. In nucleotides, the CDR3 is TGTGCCAGCAGTACTAGCGGGACCTACGAGCAGTACTTC. Its protein product is CASSTSGTYEQYF.

This chain connects TRBV29-1 to TRBJ1-2; the match to TRBD1 covers 7 bases. The length of the CDR3 is 12 residues. The V gene's germline CDR1 is SQVTM and CDR2 ANQGSEA. Unmatched junction bases numbered 4, after V lost 4 bases and J lost 5 bases. CDR3 nucleotides: TGCAGCGTTGCAGGACAGGCGTATGGCTACACCTTC. Encoded protein: CSVAGQAYGYTF.

The chain joins TRBV6-5 to TRBJ1-3; no firm D call. The CDR3 length is 12 residues. CDR1 is MNHEY, CDR2 SVGAGI, per germline. Trimming took 7 bases from V and 1 from J, leaving 5 bases between them. Written as DNA, the CDR3 is TGTGCCAGCACTAATTCTGGAAACACCATATATTTT. It is translated as CASTNSGNTIYF.

The chain has TRBV6-5 and TRBJ2-7, with 9 bases that match TRBD2. Unmatched junction bases numbered 1, after V lost 0 bases and J lost 1 base. The CDR3 extends over 15 amino acids. Germline V CDR1 and CDR2: MNHEY, SVGAGI. As DNA, the CDR3 is TGTGCCAGCAGTTACTCCCTAGCGGGATCCTACGAGCAGTACTTC. It yields the protein CASSYSLAGSYEQYF.

The rearrangement joins TRBV5-6 to TRBJ1-1; possible D gene TRBD1, 6 bases. The CDR3 consists of 14 residues. From germline, CDR1 is SGHDT and CDR2 YYEEEE. V lost 3 bases and J 0 bases, leaving 9 bases between the germline ends. The CDR3 coding sequence is TGTGCCAGCAGCTATAAGGGGGTGAACACTGAAGCTTTCTTT. Its translation is CASSYKGVNTEAFF.

The chain is built from TRBV4-1 and TRBJ1-1, with 8 positions matching TRBD1. CDR1 and CDR2 (germline): MGHRA, YSYEKL. The CDR3 spans 18 residues. V lost 3 bases to trimming and J lost 0 bases; unmatched junction nucleotides: 12. CDR3 loop: CASSHLGQGIGVNTEAFF. The CDR3 DNA is TGCGCCAGCAGCCACCTCGGACAGGGAATAGGAGTGAACACTGAAGCTTTCTTT.

J is TRBJ1-1 and V is TRBV2, with D possibly being TRBD1 (5 bases). This CDR3 spans 15 amino acids. Germline-derived CDR1 and CDR2 are SNHLY and FYNNEI. V gave up 2 bases and J gave up 0 bases, with 10 bases separating them. The DNA of the CDR3 is TGTGCCAGCAGTGAACGGGGGGGGGTGAACACTGAAGCTTTCTTT. This encodes CASSERGGVNTEAFF. Full variable domain (missing parts from reference TRBV2 and TRBJ1-1): EPEVTQTPSHQVTQMGQEVILRCVPISNHLYFYWYRQILGQKVEFLVSFYNNEISEKSEIFDDQFSVERPDGSNFTLKIRSTKLEDSAMYFCASSERGGVNTEAFFGQGTRLTVV.

This clone was seen only once. This chain joins TRBV5-4 and TRBJ2-3; 9 positions match TRBD2. Germline V gene sequence: CDR1 SGHNT, CDR2 YYREEE (reference sequence). The CDR3 runs 16 residues. The J segment lost 4 bases and the V segment lost 0 bases, leaving 6 bases of the junction unmatched. CDR3 sequence reads: CASSLGGSGRPDTQYF. DNA of the CDR3: TGTGCCAGCAGCTTGGGGGGTAGCGGGAGACCAGATACGCAGTATTTT.

The CDR3: CASSVAVAGGQDTQYF. CDR3 DNA: TGTGCCAGCAGCGTAGCGGTAGCGGGAGGGCAAGATACGCAGTATTTT. The V and J genes are TRBV9 and TRBJ2-3; 11 nucleotides align to TRBD2. The germline V gene encodes CDR1 SGDLS and CDR2 YYNGEE. V gave up 0 bases and J gave up 5 bases; unmatched junction bases: 5. This CDR3 has 16 amino acids.

This clone appeared a single time. The rearrangement uses TRBV3-1 (or the pseudogene TRBV3-2) and TRBJ1-1; weak D call: TRBD1 (5 bases). The V gene lost 3 bases and the J gene lost 1 base, with 15 bases spanning the gap. Per germline, CDR1 LGHDT and CDR2 YNNKEL (reference sequence). CDR3 length: 16 residues. This CDR3 reads CASSHTSAGRNTEAFF. The CDR3 DNA reads as TGTGCCAGCAGCCATACTTCAGCGGGACGGAACACTGAAGCTTTCTTT.

V and J are TRBV6-5 and TRBJ1-6; TRBD1 agrees at 7 bases. The V gene end was trimmed by 0 bases and the J gene end by 6 bases; junction bases not matched to a gene: 5. CDR3 size: 16 residues. Germline V lookup: CDR1 MNHEY, CDR2 SVGAGI. The CDR3 protein is CASSYSRDSTNSPLHF. In DNA, the CDR3 is TGTGCCAGCAGTTACTCGAGGGACAGTACTAATTCACCCCTCCACTTT.

This chain links TRBV5-6 with TRBJ2-5; 10 positions agree with TRBD2. The germline gives CDR1 SGHDT, CDR2 YYEEEE. The CDR3 covers 16 residues. V dropped 1 base and J dropped 5; count of bases not matched to a gene: 8. The CDR3 DNA is TGTGCCAGCAGCTTGATGAGCGGGGGGGCCAGGGAGACCCAGTACTTC. Protein product: CASSLMSGGARETQYF.

V usage is TRBV6-5 and J usage is TRBJ2-2; no reliable D call. The CDR3 is 13 amino acids. Per the germline V gene, CDR1 is MNHEY and CDR2 is SVGAGI. V was cut by 8 bases and J by 1 base, with 8 bases left in between. CDR3: CASRSRNTGELFF. The CDR3 DNA reads TGTGCCAGCCGGTCGAGGAACACCGGGGAGCTGTTTTTT.

This clone was recorded only once. The rearrangement links TRBV15 to TRBJ2-6, with 7 bases fitting TRBD1. Trimming took 4 bases from V and 3 from J; bases not matched to a gene: 3. This CDR3 is 15 amino acids long. From germline, CDR1 is LNHNV and CDR2 YYDKDF (reference sequence). CDR3 loop: CATSTRQGGANVLTF. Written as DNA, the CDR3 is TGTGCCACCAGCACCCGACAGGGTGGGGCCAACGTCCTGACTTTC.

The chain employs TRBV6-2 or TRBV6-3 and TRBJ2-7; 10 bases are a match to TRBD1. The V segment lost 0 bases and the J segment 1 base; nucleotides outside the gene matches: 12. Germline assignment: CDR1 MNHEY and CDR2 SVGEGT. The CDR3 is made up of 19 amino acids. The CDR3 DNA follows: TGTGCCAGCAGTTACTCTTGGTTGGACAGGGGGTCCCCTTCCTACGAGCAGTACTTC. It encodes CASSYSWLDRGSPSYEQYF.

The genes are TRBV4-3 and TRBJ1-4, with 7 nucleotides matching TRBD1. The junction had 9 bases not matched to a gene; V was cut back by 4 bases and J by 4 bases. The V gene's germline CDR1 is LGHNA and CDR2 YSLEER. This CDR3 region has 16 residues. The CDR3 nucleotides read TGCGCCAGCAGCCGCCTATCGGACAGGATTAATGAAAAACTGTTTTTT. Translating gives CASSRLSDRINEKLFF.

This clone was detected only a few times. The chain is built from TRBV29-1 and TRBJ2-3; the D gene is possibly TRBD2 (6 bases). The CDR3 consists of 13 residues. The V gene's germline CDR1 is SQVTM and CDR2 ANQGSEA. V lost 0 bases and J lost 6, with 10 bases in between. The CDR3 coding sequence is TGCAGCGTTGAAGAAGCGGGCAGGGATACGCAGTATTTT. Its protein is CSVEEAGRDTQYF.

The genes are TRBV7-2 and TRBJ1-1, with D uncertain. Trimming stripped 2 bases from V and 3 bases from J, with 4 bases between. The CDR3 spans 12 residues. From germline, CDR1 is SGHTA and CDR2 FQGNSA. The CDR3 here is CASSLSYTEAFF. CDR3 nucleotides: TGTGCCAGCAGCTTATCGTACACTGAAGCTTTCTTT.

V is TRBV3-1 (or the pseudogene TRBV3-2) and J is TRBJ1-4; possible D gene TRBD1, 6 bases. V lost 6 bases and J lost 6, with 14 bases in between. Germline V gives CDR1 LGHDT, CDR2 YNNKEL (reference sequence). The CDR3 has 14 residues. CDR3 in amino acids: CASSYRESDEKLFF. The CDR3 coding sequence is TGTGCCAGCAGTTACAGGGAGAGCGATGAAAAACTGTTTTTT.

The gene calls are TRBV27 and TRBJ1-5; D ambiguous. V was shortened by 3 bases and J by 3 bases, with 9 bases between the two germline ends. In germline, CDR1 is MNHEY, CDR2 SMNVEV (reference sequence). The CDR3 loop spans 14 amino acids. The CDR3 protein is CASSFSDSNQPQHF. CDR3 DNA sequence: TGTGCCAGCAGTTTCTCGGACTCCAATCAGCCCCAGCATTTT.

The V call is TRBV10-1, the J call TRBJ2-3; TRBD2 aligns across 11 bases. Germline V gives CDR1 WNHNN, CDR2 SYGVQD (reference sequence). The CDR3 has 15 residues. J was trimmed by 5 bases and V by 6 bases; bases with no gene match: 7. In DNA form, the CDR3 reads TGCGCCAGCAGAAGAGGGACTAGCGGAGAAGATACGCAGTATTTT. It specifies CASRRGTSGEDTQYF.